Each of the 13 T cell receptor beta chains below was sequenced from the same sample in a study of control samples from healthy donors and cancer patients (dated by TCRdb to the early 2020s). To prepare the library, the immunoSEQ multiplex PCR assay was applied. TCRdb limited this immuneACCESS table to in-frame rearrangements with V and J called. A share of clones is missing; checked studies link under half to unresolved V genes, and the rest is unexplained. The sample profile shows about 170,000 clones; 85% to 90% of them were found once. In total, the top ten clones hold around 5% of the sample. Material: blood. These receptors were obtained from a woman between 25 and 40 years old in good health.

The rearrangement uses TRBV15 and TRBJ1-6, with TRBD1 as a possible D gene (5 bases). Germline loops: CDR1 LNHNV, CDR2 YYDKDF (reference sequence). The CDR3 length is 19 residues. Trimming pared 0 bases from V and 8 bases from J, leaving 23 bases between. CDR3 sequence: CATSRDGAGGALGDSPLHF. The CDR3 DNA reads TGTGCCACCAGCAGAGATGGGGCCGGTGGGGCTTTGGGTGATTCACCCCTCCACTTT.

This sequence joins TRBV4-1 and TRBJ2-7; D may correspond to TRBD1 or TRBD2 (5 bases each). The ends were cut back, 0 bases at V and 7 bases at J, with 13 bases in the middle. In germline, CDR1 is MGHRA, CDR2 YSYEKL. The CDR3 runs to 14 residues. The CDR3 protein is CASSQDWAEGEQYV. CDR3 sequence (DNA): TGCGCCAGCAGCCAAGATTGGGCAGAGGGGGAGCAGTACGTC.

This clone was observed a few times. This chain uses TRBV28 with TRBJ2-1; 11 nucleotides align to TRBD2. The germline V gene has CDR1 MDHEN and CDR2 SYDVKM. Trimming removed 5 bases from V and 10 bases from J; junction bases left unmatched: 10. This CDR3 has 15 residues. The CDR3 sequence: CASSTLSGRAGEQFF. As DNA, the CDR3 is TGTGCCAGCAGTACCCTTAGCGGGAGGGCCGGGGAGCAGTTCTTC.

The V call is TRBV6-1, the J call TRBJ2-7; weak D call: TRBD1 (6 bases). Trimming removed 1 base at V and 4 bases at J, with 11 bases between. CDR3 length: 14 amino acids. Germline CDR1 is MNHNS and CDR2 is SASEGT. Here the CDR3 reads CASSEVWQGYEQYF. The CDR3 nucleotides are TGTGCCAGCAGTGAAGTGTGGCAGGGGTACGAGCAGTACTTC.

This clone was counted once. The chain combines TRBV19 with TRBJ2-4; 7 bases map to TRBD2. The CDR3 covers 15 residues. Germline V lookup: CDR1 LNHDA, CDR2 SQIVND (reference sequence). Trimming took 4 bases from V and 5 from J; bases not matched to a gene: 8. CDR3 sequence reads: CASSRAWGGENIQYF. The CDR3 DNA reads as TGTGCCAGTAGTAGAGCCTGGGGGGGAGAAAACATTCAGTACTTC.

The chain links TRBV28 to TRBJ2-7; 9 bases are a match to TRBD2. The ends lost 5 bases at V and 5 bases at J; junction bases unmatched: 7. The CDR3 totals 14 residues. Germline CDR1 and CDR2: MDHEN and SYDVKM. In DNA form, the CDR3 reads TGTGCCAGCAGTAGACTAGCGGCCCGGGACGAGCAGTACTTC. It yields the protein CASSRLAARDEQYF.

The V and J genes are TRBV7-8 and TRBJ2-5; D is unclear. Deletions cut 3 bases from V and 5 bases from J, with 13 bases between. CDR1 is SGHVS and CDR2 is FQNEAQ in the germline V gene. This CDR3 spans 14 amino acids. CDR3: CASSFSVFSETQYF. The CDR3 nucleotides read TGTGCCAGCAGCTTCAGTGTGTTCTCTGAGACCCAGTACTTC.

The V call is TRBV27, the J call TRBJ1-2, with D uncertain. Germline CDR1 MNHEY, CDR2 SMNVEV (reference sequence). This CDR3 region has 13 residues. Trimming left V 0 bases short and J 7 bases short, with 9 bases between. The CDR3 loop reads CASSLSRRVGYTF. The CDR3 nucleotides read TGTGCCAGCAGTTTATCTAGGAGAGTTGGCTACACCTTC.

The chain combines TRBV10-3 with TRBJ2-7, with 7 positions matching TRBD2. The V gene's germline CDR1 is ENHRY and CDR2 SYGVKD. The CDR3 has 13 amino acids. V lost 6 bases, J lost 0 bases, and 2 bases stayed unmatched. CDR3 loop: CAIRSGDSYEQYV. The CDR3 DNA reads as TGTGCCATCAGAAGCGGGGACTCCTACGAGCAGTACGTC.

V gene TRBV7-9 combines with J gene TRBJ2-1, with 12 nucleotides matching TRBD2. J gave up 4 bases and V 5 bases, and 6 bases lay outside the gene matches. The CDR3 is 16 residues long. The germline V gene encodes CDR1 SEHNR and CDR2 FQNEAQ (reference sequence). This chain's CDR3 is CASSTPSGGDYNEQFF. The CDR3 DNA reads TGTGCCAGCAGCACCCCTAGCGGGGGGGATTACAATGAGCAGTTCTTC.

The chain carries TRBV5-1 and TRBJ2-1; 15 bases are a match to TRBD2. The CDR3 loop spans 19 amino acids. V lost 0 bases and J lost 7; bases outside the gene matches: 11. Germline assignment: CDR1 SGHRS and CDR2 YFSETQ. The CDR3 sequence: CASSLVPPGLAGGNNEQFF. DNA for the CDR3: TGCGCCAGCAGCTTGGTCCCCCCGGGACTAGCGGGAGGTAATAATGAGCAGTTCTTC.

The chain employs TRBV4-1 and TRBJ1-5; TRBD1 matches at 11 bases. Germline-derived CDR1 and CDR2 are MGHRA and YSYEKL. The CDR3 is 16 amino acids. V lost 3 bases and J lost 4; bases outside the gene matches: 5. CDR3 nucleotide sequence: TGCGCCAGCAGCCAGGTCGGGACAGGGGGAAATCAGCCCCAGCATTTT. Translating gives CASSQVGTGGNQPQHF.

Only a few counts were recorded for this clone. The genes are TRBV4-2 and TRBJ1-6; perhaps TRBD1 as D (5 bases). Germline CDR1 reads LGHNA; CDR2 reads YNFKEQ. Deletions cut 0 bases from V and 7 bases from J, with 25 bases between. The CDR3 runs to 20 residues. Written as DNA, the CDR3 is TGTGCCAGCAGCCAAGATCGAAGGAGGGGCGAGGGTATTTCGAATTCACCCCTCCACTTT. Amino acid sequence: CASSQDRRRGEGISNSPLHF.